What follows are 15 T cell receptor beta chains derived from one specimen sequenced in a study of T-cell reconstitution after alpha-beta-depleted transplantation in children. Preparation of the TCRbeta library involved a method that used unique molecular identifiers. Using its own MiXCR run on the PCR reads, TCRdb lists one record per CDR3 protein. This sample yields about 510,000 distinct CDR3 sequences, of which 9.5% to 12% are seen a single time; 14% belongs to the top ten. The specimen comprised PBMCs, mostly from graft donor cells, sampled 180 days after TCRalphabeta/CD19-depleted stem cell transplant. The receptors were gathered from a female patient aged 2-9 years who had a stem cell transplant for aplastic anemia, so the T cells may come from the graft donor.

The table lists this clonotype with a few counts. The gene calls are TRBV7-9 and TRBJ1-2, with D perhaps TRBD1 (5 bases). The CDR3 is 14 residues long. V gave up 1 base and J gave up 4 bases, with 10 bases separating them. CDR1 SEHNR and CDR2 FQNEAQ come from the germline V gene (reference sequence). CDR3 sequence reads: CASSLEAGVYGYTF. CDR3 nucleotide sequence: TGTGCCAGCAGCTTAGAAGCGGGGGTCTATGGCTACACCTTC.

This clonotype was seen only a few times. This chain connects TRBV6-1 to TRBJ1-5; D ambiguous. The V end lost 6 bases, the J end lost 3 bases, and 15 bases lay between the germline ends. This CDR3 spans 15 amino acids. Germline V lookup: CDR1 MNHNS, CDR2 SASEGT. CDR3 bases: TGTGCCAGCAGCTCGGGAGGCGCGGTCAATCAGCCCCAGCATTTT. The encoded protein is CASSSGGAVNQPQHF.

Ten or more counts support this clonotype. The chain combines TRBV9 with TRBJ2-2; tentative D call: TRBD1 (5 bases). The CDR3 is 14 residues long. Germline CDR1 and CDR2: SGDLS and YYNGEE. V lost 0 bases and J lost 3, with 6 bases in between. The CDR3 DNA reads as TGTGCCAGCAGCGTAGTCAGGGACACCGGGGAGCTGTTTTTT. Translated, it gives CASSVVRDTGELFF.

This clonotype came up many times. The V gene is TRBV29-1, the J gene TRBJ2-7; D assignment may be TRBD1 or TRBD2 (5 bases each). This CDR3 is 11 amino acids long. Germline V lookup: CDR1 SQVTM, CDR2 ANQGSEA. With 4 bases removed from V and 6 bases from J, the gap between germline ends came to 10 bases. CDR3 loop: CSVVSGTEQYV. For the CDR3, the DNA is TGCAGCGTTGTAAGTGGGACCGAGCAGTACGTC.

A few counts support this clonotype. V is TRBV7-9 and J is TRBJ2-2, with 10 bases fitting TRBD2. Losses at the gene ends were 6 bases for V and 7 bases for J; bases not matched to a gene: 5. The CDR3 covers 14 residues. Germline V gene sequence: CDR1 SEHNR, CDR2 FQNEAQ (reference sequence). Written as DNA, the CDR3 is TGTGCCAGCAGGTCTAGCGGGAGTGGCGGGGAGCTGTTTTTT. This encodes CASRSSGSGGELFF.

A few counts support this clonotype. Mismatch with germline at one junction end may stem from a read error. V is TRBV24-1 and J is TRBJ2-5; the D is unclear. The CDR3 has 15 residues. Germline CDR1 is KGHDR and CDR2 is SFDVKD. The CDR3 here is CATSKSGPLEEIQYF. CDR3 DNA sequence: TGTGCCACCAGCAAGTCCGGTCCTCTAGAAGAGATCCAGTACTTC.

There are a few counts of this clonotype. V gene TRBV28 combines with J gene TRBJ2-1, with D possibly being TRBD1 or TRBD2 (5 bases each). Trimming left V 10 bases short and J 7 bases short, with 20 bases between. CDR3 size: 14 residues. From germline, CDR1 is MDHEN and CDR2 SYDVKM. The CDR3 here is CATAVGEKWNEQFF. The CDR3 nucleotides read TGTGCCACCGCGGTAGGGGAGAAATGGAATGAGCAGTTCTTC. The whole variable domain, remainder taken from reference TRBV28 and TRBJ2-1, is DVKVTQSSRYLVKRTGEKVFLECVQDMDHENMFWYRQDPGLGLRLIYFSYDVKMKEKGDIPEGYSVSREKKERFSLILESASTNQTSMYLCATAVGEKWNEQFFGPGTRLTVL.

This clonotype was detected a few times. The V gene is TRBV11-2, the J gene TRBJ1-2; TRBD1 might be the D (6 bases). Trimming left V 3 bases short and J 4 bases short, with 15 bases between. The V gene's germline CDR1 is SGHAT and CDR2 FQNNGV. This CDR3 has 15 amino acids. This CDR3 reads CASSFGPGAFYGYTF. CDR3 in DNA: TGTGCCAGCAGCTTCGGTCCGGGGGCCTTCTATGGCTACACCTTC.

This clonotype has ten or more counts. CDR3 coding DNA: TGTGCCAGCAGCTTAGCCGGAGGGGGCCACGGCTACACCTTC. Protein sequence: CASSLAGGGHGYTF. The J gene is TRBJ1-2, the V gene TRBV7-9; 7 nucleotides match TRBD1. Germline V gives CDR1 SEHNR, CDR2 FQNEAQ (reference sequence). The J segment lost 8 bases and the V segment lost 0 bases, leaving 6 bases of the junction unmatched. The CDR3 totals 14 residues. Full variable domain (rest looked up from reference TRBV7-9 and TRBJ1-2): DTGVSQNPRHKITKRGQNVTFRCDPISEHNRLYWYRQTLGQGPEFLTYFQNEAQLEKSRLLSDRFSAERPKGSFSTLEIQRTEQGDSAMYLCASSLAGGGHGYTFGSGTRLTVV.

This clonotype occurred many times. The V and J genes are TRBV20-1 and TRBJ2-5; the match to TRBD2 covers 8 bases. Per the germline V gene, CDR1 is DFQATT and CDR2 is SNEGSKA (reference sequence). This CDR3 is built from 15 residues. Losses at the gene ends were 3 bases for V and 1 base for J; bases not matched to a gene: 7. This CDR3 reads CSASSGREGQETQYF. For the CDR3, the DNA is TGCAGTGCTAGTAGTGGCCGGGAGGGCCAAGAGACCCAGTACTTC.

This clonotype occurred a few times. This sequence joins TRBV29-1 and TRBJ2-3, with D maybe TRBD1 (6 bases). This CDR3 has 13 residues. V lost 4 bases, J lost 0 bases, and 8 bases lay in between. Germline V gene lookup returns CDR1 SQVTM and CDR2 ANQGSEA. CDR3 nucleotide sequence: TGCAGCGTTGCCGGACAGAGCACAGATACGCAGTATTTT. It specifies CSVAGQSTDTQYF.

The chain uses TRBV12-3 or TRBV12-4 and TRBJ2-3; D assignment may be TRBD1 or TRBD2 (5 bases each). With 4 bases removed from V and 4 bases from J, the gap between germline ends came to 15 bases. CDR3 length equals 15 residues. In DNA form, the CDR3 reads TGTGCCAGCAGTTCTTGGGGGAGTGACGCAGATACGCAGTATTTT. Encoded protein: CASSSWGSDADTQYF.

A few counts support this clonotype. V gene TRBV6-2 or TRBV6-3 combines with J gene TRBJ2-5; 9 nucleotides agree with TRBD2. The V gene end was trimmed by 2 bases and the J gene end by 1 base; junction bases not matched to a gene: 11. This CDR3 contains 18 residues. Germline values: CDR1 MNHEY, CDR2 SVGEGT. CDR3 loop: CASSYPSRASGIQETQYF. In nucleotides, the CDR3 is TGTGCCAGCAGTTACCCGTCCCGGGCTAGCGGGATCCAAGAGACCCAGTACTTC.

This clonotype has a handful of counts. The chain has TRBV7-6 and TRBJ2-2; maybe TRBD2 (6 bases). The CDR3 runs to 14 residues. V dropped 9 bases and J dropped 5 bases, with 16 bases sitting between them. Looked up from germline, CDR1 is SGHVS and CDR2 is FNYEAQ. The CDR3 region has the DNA TGTGCCAGTCAACCACGGAGGGATACCGGGGAGCTGTTTTTT. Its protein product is CASQPRRDTGELFF.

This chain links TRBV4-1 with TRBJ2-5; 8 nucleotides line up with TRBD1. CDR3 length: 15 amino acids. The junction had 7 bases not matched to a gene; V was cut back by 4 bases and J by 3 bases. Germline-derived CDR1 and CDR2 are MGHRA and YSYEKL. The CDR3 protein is CASSPRGTGEETQYF. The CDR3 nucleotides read TGCGCCAGCAGCCCTCGGGGGACAGGAGAAGAGACCCAGTACTTC.